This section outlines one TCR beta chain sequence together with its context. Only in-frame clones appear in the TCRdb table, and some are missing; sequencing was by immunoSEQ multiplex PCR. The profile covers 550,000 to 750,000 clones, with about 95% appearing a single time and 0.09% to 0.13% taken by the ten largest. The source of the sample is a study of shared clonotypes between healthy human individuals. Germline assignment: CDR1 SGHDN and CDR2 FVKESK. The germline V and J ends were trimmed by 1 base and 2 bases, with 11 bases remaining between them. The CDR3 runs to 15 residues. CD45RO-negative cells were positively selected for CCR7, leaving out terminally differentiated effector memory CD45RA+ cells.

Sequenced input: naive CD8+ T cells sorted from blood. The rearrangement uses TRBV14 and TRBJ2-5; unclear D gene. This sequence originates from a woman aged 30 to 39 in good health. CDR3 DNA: TGTGCCAGCAGCCAAGGAGCCGGCAGGCAAGAGACCCAGTACTTC. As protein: CASSQGAGRQETQYF.